The 4 T cell receptor beta chains presented below share a single source sample, sequenced in a study of T cell responses to AZD1222 COVID-19 vaccine. Assay used: immunoSEQ multiplex PCR; TCRdb lists only in-frame clones, some missing. The data show under 150,000 clones, with about 82% seen just once and more than 7.5% held by the top ten. The sequencing here drew on peripheral blood, taken 28 days after the second dose of the MenACWY control vaccine. The source of these receptors is an adult who received the MenACWY meningococcal vaccine as a control.

The chain uses TRBV9 and TRBJ2-3, with 10 bases fitting TRBD2. Germline-derived CDR1 and CDR2 are SGDLS and YYNGEE. This CDR3 spans 16 amino acids. The V and J ends lost 0 bases and 5 bases, in that order; junction bases with no gene match: 6. DNA for the CDR3: TGTGCCAGCAGCGTAGAGGCCCAGCGGGGGGGAGATACGCAGTATTTT. It translates to CASSVEAQRGGDTQYF. Together with reference TRBV9 and TRBJ2-3, the CDR3 gives the full variable domain: DSGVTQTPKHLITATGQRVTLRCSPRSGDLSVYWYQQSLDQGLQFLIQYYNGEERAKGNILERFSAQQFPDLHSELNLSSLELGDSALYFCASSVEAQRGGDTQYFGPGTRLTVL.

The rearrangement joins TRBV14 to TRBJ2-3, with D possibly being TRBD1 or TRBD2 (6 bases each). V shed 4 bases and J shed 4 bases, with 15 bases lying between them. CDR3 length equals 15 residues. Germline CDR1 and CDR2: SGHDN and FVKESK. The DNA for the CDR3 is TGTGCCAGCAGCCCGCGAGGGGGGTGGTCAGATACGCAGTATTTT. Translated, it gives CASSPRGGWSDTQYF.

This rearrangement joins TRBV7-8 to TRBJ2-1, with TRBD1 matching 7 bases. The CDR3 sequence is 16 residues long. From germline, CDR1 is SGHVS and CDR2 FQNEAQ. V lost 7 bases to trimming and J lost 2 bases; unmatched junction nucleotides: 11. CDR3 coding DNA: TGTGCCAGCACCCGATCGGGACAGACTACCTACAATGAGCAGTTCTTC. It translates to CASTRSGQTTYNEQFF.

The rearrangement joins TRBV12-3 or TRBV12-4 to TRBJ1-5; no reliable D call. The CDR3 consists of 12 residues. V lost 6 bases to trimming and J lost 6 bases, with 9 bases between them. As DNA, the CDR3 is TGTGCCAGCAGCCTTGGGCTTCAGCCCCAGCATTTT. Protein product: CASSLGLQPQHF.